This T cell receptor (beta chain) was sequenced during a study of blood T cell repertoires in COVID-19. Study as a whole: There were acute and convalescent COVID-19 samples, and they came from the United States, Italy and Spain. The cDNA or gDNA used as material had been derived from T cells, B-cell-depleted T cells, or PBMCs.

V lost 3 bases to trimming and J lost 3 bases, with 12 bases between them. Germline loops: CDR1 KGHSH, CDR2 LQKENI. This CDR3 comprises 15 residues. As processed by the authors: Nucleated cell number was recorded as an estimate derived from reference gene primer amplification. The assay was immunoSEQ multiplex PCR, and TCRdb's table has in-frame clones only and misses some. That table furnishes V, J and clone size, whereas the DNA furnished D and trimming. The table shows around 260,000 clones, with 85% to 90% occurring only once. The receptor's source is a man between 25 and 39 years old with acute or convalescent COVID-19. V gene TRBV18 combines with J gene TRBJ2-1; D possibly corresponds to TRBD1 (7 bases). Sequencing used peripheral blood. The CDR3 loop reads CASSPRQGLYNEQFF. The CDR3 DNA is TGTGCCAGCTCACCGAGACAGGGACTCTACAATGAGCAGTTCTTC.